This T cell receptor beta chain was obtained from a study of cytomegalovirus exposure and HLA in healthy donors. This cohort consisted of healthy bone marrow donors. The PCR employed 60 Vbeta primers together with 13 Jbeta primers. TCRdb keeps only in-frame clones here, not all; method: immunoSEQ multiplex PCR. Among some 150,000 clones, over 60% were seen once, and the ten largest hold around 2%. Points on this clone: Its antigen is undetermined.

The study's findings and limits: Data from an earlier analysis indicated that most TCR beta V segments were productive either about 90% or about 30% of the time.

Germline V CDR1 and CDR2: MNHEY, SVGAGI. The ends lost 4 bases at V and 5 bases at J; junction bases unmatched: 0. The CDR3 is 13 amino acids. V and J are TRBV6-5 and TRBJ1-5; the match to TRBD1 covers 9 bases. The sequence came from a female donor in good health and CMV-seropositive. Specimen: PBMCs. CDR3: CASSWDRDQPQHF. CDR3 sequence (DNA): TGTGCCAGCAGTTGGGACAGGGATCAGCCCCAGCATTTT.